What follows describes a single T cell receptor beta chain. The antigen remains undetermined. These data belong to a study of blood T cells in healthy people across ages. Sample-barcoded 5' priming and a J-beta primer mix drove a second PCR of roughly 6 to 12 cycles. Via MiXCR, TCRdb re-called the 5' RACE reads, giving one row per CDR3 protein. The data hold around 1,700,000 distinct CDR3 sequences, with approximately 30% observed a single time. CDR1 and CDR2 (germline): SGHDN, FVKESK. CDR3 size: 15 residues. The V end was cut by 3 bases, the J end by 3 bases, with 14 bases between. Study results and limitations: Greater diversity and more naive CD4+ cells were seen in long-lived donors than in aged donors.

The chain couples TRBV14 to TRBJ1-2; D might be TRBD1 (5 bases). The receptor's source is a woman in her 30s in good health. What was sequenced was blood. CDR3 in amino acids: CASSHSGTSYYGYTF. The DNA for the CDR3 is TGTGCCAGCAGCCATTCCGGGACTTCCTACTATGGCTACACCTTC.